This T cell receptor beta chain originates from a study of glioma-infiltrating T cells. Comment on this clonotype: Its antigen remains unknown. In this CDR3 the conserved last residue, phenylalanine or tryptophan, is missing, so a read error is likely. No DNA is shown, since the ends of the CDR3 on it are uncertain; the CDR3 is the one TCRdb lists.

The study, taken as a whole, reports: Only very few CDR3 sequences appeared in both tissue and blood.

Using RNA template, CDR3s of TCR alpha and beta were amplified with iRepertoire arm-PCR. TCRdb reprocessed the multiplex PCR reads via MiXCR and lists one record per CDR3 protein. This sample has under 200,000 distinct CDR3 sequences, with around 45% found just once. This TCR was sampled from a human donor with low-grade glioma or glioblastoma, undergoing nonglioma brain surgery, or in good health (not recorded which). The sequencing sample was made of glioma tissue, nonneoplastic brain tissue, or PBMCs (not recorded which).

The CDR3 region is CASSPMEASTPFL. The chain is built from TRBV18 and TRBJ2-1; the table's D call, TRBD2, was not checked against the DNA. Germline V gene lookup returns CDR1 KGHSH and CDR2 LQKENI. Termini included, the CDR3 measures 13 amino acids.